These T cell receptor beta chains were read from a single sample in a study of CD4 T cells in relation to SARS-CoV-2 and coronaviruses. Sequencing was performed with immunoSEQ multiplex PCR; in TCRdb, only in-frame clones are kept and a portion is missing. The data show 35,000 to 40,000 clones, with approximately 88% seen just once and about a tenth held by the top ten. The sample was memory CD4+ T cells from PBMCs. The receptors originated from an adult with COVID-19. Each CDR3 is given with its conserved first and last residue. The D gene is left open where the match is weak. Rows give clone size only sometimes, using once, few, many, or a class for an expanded clone.

d_call	clone_size	v_call	j_call	cdr3_nt	cdr3_aa
-	-	TRBV5-1	TRBJ2-3	TGCGCCAGCAGCTTGGGGGGGGGCACAGATACGCAGTATTTT	CASSLGGGTDTQYF
TRBD2	-	TRBV7-2	TRBJ2-2	TGTGCCAGCAGCTTAGTAACATCGGGGGGGCCCCGGGAGCTGTTTTTT	CASSLVTSGGPRELFF
TRBD1	-	TRBV6-5	TRBJ2-7	TGTGCCAGCAGTTACTCGGTTGCAGGGGGCGACTACGAGCAGTACTTC	CASSYSVAGGDYEQYF
-	-	TRBV7-6	TRBJ1-6	TGTGCCAGCAGCCCACTAAATCAGGGAGATTCACCCCTCCACTTT	CASSPLNQGDSPLHF
TRBD1	-	TRBV3-1/TRBV3-2	TRBJ1-1	TGTGCCAGCAGCCCGAGACAGGGACAGAACACTGAAGCTTTCTTT	CASSPRQGQNTEAFF
TRBD1	-	TRBV5-6	TRBJ2-3	TGTGCCAGCAGCCTACTCGGACAGGGTCCAGATACGCAGTATTTT	CASSLLGQGPDTQYF
-	-	TRBV6-5	TRBJ1-5	TGTGCCAGCAGTTCCAGTGGGGGCGGTGGGCAGCCCCAGCATTTT	CASSSSGGGGQPQHF
-	-	TRBV29-1	TRBJ2-1	TGCAGCGGCGACCGGGGGAGAGGCAATGAGCAGTTCTTC	CSGDRGRGNEQFF
-	few	TRBV29-1	TRBJ2-3	TGCAGCTGCCCTTGGGGGGGCCCGACAGATACGCAGTATTTT	CSCPWGGPTDTQYF
-	-	TRBV3-1/TRBV3-2	TRBJ2-3	TGTGCCAGCAGCCTCCCCGCCACAGATACGCAGTATTTT	CASSLPATDTQYF
-	-	TRBV11-1	TRBJ2-5	TGTGCCAGCAGCTTAAGACAGGAGATGTACCAAGAGACCCAGTACTTC	CASSLRQEMYQETQYF
TRBD1	-	TRBV15	TRBJ2-7	TGTGCCACCAGCACAAGACAGGGGAACGAGCAGTACTTC	CATSTRQGNEQYF
-	-	TRBV7-9	TRBJ2-7	TGTGCCAGCAGCTTAGGTGGGGGCAGTGCCTACGAGCAGTACTTC	CASSLGGGSAYEQYF
-	-	TRBV3-1/TRBV3-2	TRBJ1-1	TGTGCCAGCAGCCAAGACAGGGAAGCTTTCTTT	CASSQDREAFF